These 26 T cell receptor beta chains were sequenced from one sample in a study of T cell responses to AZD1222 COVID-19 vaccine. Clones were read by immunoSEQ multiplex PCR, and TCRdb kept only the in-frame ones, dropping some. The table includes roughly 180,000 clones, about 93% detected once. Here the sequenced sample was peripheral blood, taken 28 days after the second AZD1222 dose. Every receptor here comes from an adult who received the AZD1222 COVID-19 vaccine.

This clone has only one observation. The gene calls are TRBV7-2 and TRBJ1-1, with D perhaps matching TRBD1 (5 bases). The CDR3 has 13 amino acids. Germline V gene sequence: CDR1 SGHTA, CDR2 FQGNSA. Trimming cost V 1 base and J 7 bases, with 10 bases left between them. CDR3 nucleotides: TGTGCCAGCAGCTTAGGGCAGGGCGGTGAAGCTTTCTTT. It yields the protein CASSLGQGGEAFF.

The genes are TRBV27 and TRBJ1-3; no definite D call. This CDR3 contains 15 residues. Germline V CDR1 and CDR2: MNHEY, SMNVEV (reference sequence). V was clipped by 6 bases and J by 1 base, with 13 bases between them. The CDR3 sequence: CASRHTWGSGNTIYF. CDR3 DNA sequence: TGTGCCAGCAGGCATACTTGGGGTTCTGGAAACACCATATATTTT.

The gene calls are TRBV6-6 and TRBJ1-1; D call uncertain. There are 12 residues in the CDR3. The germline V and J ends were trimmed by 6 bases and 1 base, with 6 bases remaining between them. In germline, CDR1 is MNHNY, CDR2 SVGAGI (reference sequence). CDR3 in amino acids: CASRPQNTEAFF. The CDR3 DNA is TGTGCCAGCAGACCCCAGAACACTGAAGCTTTCTTT.

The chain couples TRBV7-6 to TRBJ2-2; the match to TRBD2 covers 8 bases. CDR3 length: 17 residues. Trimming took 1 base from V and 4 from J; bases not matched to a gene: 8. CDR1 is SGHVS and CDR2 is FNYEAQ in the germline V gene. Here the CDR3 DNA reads TGTGCCAGCAGCTTAGAGGCTAGCGGGTTGAGCACCGGGGAGCTGTTTTTT. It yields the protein CASSLEASGLSTGELFF. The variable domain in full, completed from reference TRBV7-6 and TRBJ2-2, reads GAGVSQSPRYKVTKRGQDVALRCDPISGHVSLYWYRQALGQGPEFLTYFNYEAQQDKSGLPNDRFSAERPEGSISTLTIQRTEQRDSAMYRCASSLEASGLSTGELFFGEGSRLTVL.

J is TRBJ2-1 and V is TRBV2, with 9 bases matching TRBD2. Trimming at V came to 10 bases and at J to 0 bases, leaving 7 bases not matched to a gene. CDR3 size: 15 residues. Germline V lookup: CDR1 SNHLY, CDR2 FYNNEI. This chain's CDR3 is CAISSGVASYNEQFF. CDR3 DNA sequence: TGTGCCATTTCTAGCGGGGTAGCCTCCTACAATGAGCAGTTCTTC. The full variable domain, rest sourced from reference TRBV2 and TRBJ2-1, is EPEVTQTPSHQVTQMGQEVILRCVPISNHLYFYWYRQILGQKVEFLVSFYNNEISEKSEIFDDQFSVERPDGSNFTLKIRSTKLEDSAMYFCAISSGVASYNEQFFGPGTRLTVL.

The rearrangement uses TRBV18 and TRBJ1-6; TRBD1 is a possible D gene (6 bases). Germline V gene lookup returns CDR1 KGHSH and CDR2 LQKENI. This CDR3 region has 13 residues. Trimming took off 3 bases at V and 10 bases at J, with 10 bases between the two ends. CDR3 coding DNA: TGTGCCAGCTCACCTCCGGGACAATCACCCCTCCACTTT. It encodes CASSPPGQSPLHF.

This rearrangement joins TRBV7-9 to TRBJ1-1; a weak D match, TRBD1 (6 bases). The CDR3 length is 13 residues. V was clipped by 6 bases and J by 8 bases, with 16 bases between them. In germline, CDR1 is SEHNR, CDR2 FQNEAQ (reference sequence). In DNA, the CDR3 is TGTGCCAGCAGGCCCCCGTCGGGGGCGGAAGCTTTCTTT. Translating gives CASRPPSGAEAFF.

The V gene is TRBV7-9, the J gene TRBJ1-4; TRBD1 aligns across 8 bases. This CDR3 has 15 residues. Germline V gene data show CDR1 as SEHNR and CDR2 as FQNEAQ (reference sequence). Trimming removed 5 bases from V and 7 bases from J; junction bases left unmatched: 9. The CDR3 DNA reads TGTGCCAGCAGCCCAGGACAGGGAGGGGCTGAAAAACTGTTTTTT. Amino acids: CASSPGQGGAEKLFF. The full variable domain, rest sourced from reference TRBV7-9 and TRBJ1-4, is DTGVSQNPRHKITKRGQNVTFRCDPISEHNRLYWYRQTLGQGPEFLTYFQNEAQLEKSRLLSDRFSAERPKGSFSTLEIQRTEQGDSAMYLCASSPGQGGAEKLFFGSGTQLSVL.

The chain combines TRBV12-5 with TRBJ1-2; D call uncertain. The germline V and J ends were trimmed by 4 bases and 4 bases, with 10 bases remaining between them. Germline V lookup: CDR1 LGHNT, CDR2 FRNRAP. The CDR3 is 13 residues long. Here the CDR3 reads CASGSHETYGYTF. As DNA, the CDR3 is TGTGCTAGTGGTTCCCACGAAACCTATGGCTACACCTTC. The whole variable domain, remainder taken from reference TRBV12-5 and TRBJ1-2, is DARVTQTPRHKVTEMGQEVTMRCQPILGHNTVFWYRQTMMQGLELLAYFRNRAPLDDSGMPKDRFSAEMPDATLATLKIQPSEPRDSAVYFCASGSHETYGYTFGSGTRLTVV.

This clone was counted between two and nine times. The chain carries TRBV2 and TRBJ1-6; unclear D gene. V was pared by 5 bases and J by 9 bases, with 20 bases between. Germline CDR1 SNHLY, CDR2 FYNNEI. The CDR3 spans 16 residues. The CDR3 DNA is TGTGCCAGCAGTCCTCACCGACAAACCCCATCTTCACCCCTCCACTTT. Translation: CASSPHRQTPSSPLHF.

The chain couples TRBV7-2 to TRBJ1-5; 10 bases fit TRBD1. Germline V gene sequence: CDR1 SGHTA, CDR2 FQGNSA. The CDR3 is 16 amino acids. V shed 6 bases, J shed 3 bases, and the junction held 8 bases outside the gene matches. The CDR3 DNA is TGTGCCAGCAGTTATTACGGGACAGGGGACAATCAGCCCCAGCATTTT. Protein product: CASSYYGTGDNQPQHF.

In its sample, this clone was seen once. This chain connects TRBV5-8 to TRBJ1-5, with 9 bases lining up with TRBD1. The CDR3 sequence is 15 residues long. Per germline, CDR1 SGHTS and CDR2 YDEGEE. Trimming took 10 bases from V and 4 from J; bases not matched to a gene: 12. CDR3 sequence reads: CASRSGDRVNQPQHF. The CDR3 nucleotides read TGTGCCTCCAGGAGCGGGGACAGGGTTAATCAGCCCCAGCATTTT.

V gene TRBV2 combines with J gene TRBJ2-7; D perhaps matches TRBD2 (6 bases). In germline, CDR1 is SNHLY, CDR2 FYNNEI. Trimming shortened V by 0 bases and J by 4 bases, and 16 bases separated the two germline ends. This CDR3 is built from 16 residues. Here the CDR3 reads CASSEAPPDYKYEQYF. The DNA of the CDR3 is TGTGCCAGCAGTGAAGCGCCCCCGGACTACAAATACGAGCAGTACTTC.

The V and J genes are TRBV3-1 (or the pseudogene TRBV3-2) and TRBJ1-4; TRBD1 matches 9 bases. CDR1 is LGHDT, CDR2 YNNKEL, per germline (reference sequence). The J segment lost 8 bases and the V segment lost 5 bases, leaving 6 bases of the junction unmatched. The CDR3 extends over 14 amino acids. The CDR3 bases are TGTGCCAGCAGCGAGGGACAGGGAGAAGAAAAACTGTTTTTT. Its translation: CASSEGQGEEKLFF.

The CDR3 region is CASSLAGSGANVLTF. As DNA, the CDR3 is TGTGCCAGCAGCCTCGCAGGGTCAGGGGCCAACGTCCTGACTTTC. The rearrangement uses TRBV3-1 (or the pseudogene TRBV3-2) and TRBJ2-6, with D perhaps matching TRBD1 (5 bases). Germline V CDR1 and CDR2: LGHDT, YNNKEL (reference sequence). The CDR3 loop spans 15 amino acids. Trimming removed 4 bases at V and 4 bases at J, with 11 bases between.

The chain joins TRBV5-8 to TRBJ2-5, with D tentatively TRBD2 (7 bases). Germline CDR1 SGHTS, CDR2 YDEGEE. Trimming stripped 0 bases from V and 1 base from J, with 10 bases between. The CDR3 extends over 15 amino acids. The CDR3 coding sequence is TGTGCCAGCAGCTTGGAGGGGGGGTCCCAAGAGACCCAGTACTTC. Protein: CASSLEGGSQETQYF.

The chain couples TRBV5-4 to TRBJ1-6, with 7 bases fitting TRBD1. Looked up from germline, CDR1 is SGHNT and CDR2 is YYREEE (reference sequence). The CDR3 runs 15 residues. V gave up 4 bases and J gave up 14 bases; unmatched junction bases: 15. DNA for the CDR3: TGTGCCAGCAGCCTAGACAGGGTGGGGGGCTCGGCCCTCCACTTT. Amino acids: CASSLDRVGGSALHF.

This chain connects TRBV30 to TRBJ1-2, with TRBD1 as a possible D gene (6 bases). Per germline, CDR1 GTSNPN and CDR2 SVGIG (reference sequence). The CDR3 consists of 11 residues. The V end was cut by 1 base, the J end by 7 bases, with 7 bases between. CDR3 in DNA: TGTGCCTGGAGTGCAGGGGCTGGCTACACCTTC. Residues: CAWSAGAGYTF.

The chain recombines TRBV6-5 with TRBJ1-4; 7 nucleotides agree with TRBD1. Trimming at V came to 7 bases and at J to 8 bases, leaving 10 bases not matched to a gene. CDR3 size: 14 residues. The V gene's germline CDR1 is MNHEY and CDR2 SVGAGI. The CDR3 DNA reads TGTGCCAGCACCAAGACAGGGAGGGGGGAAAAACTGTTTTTT. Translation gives CASTKTGRGEKLFF.

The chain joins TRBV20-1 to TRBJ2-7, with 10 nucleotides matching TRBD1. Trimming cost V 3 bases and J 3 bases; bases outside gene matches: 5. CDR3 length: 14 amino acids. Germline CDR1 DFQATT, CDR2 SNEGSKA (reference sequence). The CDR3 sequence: CSASGQGDYYEQYF. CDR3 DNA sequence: TGCAGTGCTAGTGGACAGGGGGATTACTACGAGCAGTACTTC.

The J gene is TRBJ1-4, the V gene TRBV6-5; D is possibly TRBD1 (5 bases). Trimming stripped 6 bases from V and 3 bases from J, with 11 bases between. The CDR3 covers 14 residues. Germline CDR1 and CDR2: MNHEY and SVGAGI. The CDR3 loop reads CASRLDTSNEKLFF. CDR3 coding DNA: TGTGCCAGCAGGCTGGACACCTCTAATGAAAAACTGTTTTTT.

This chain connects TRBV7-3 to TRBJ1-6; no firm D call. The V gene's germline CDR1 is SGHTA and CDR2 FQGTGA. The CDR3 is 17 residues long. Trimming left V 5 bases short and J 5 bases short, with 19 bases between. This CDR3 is CASSLVGGRFNNSPLHF. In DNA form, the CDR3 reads TGTGCCAGCAGCCTTGTAGGAGGGCGCTTTAATAATTCACCCCTCCACTTT.

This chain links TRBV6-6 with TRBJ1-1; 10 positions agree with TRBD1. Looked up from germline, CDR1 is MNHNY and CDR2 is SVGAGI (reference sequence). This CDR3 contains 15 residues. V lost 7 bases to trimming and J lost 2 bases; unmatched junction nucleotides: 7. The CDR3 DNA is TGTGCCAGCACCGTACGGGACAGGGGAAACACTGAAGCTTTCTTT. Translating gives CASTVRDRGNTEAFF.

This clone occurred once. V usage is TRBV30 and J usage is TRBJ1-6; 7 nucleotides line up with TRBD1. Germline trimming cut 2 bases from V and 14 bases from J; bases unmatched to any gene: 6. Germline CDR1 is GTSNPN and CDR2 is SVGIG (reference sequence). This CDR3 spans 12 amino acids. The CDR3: CAWSLTGIALHF. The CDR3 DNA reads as TGTGCCTGGAGTCTGACAGGGATCGCCCTCCACTTT.

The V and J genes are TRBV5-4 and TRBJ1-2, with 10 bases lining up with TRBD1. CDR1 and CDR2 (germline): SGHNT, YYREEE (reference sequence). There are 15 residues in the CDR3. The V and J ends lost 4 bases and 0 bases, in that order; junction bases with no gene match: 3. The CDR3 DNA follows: TGTGCCAGCAGCACAGGGACAGGGGCTAACTATGGCTACACCTTC. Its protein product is CASSTGTGANYGYTF.

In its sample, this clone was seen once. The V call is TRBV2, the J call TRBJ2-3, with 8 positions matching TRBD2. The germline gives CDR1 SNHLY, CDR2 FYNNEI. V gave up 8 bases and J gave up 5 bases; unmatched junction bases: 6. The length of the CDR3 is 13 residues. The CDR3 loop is CASALAGIDTQYF. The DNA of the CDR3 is TGTGCCAGCGCGCTAGCGGGTATAGATACGCAGTATTTT.